The rows below give T cell receptor beta chains drawn from one sample of a study of T cell responses to AZD1222 COVID-19 vaccine. The method was immunoSEQ multiplex PCR; TCRdb's version includes in-frame clones alone and lacks a portion of them. This sample has 95,000 to 110,000 clones, with 88% found just once. The material sequenced was peripheral blood, taken on day 0 of AZD1222 vaccination. The receptors stem from an adult in good health. Both conserved end residues are part of each CDR3. A D gene is named only where the DNA matches it firmly. A clone size is listed for some rows: how often the clone was seen (once, few, many), or a class if it is expanded.

v_call	j_call	clone_size	d_call	cdr3_aa	cdr3_nt
TRBV7-2	TRBJ2-1	.	.	CASSLVGQHNEQFF	TGTGCCAGCAGCTTAGTCGGACAGCACAATGAGCAGTTCTTC
TRBV28	TRBJ1-1	.	TRBD1	CASSLAGQGFSDTEAFF	TGTGCCAGCAGTTTGGCGGGACAGGGGTTTTCGGACACTGAAGCTTTCTTT
TRBV11-1	TRBJ1-1	.	.	CASSSRGAYTEAFF	TGTGCCAGCAGCTCCCGGGGGGCCTACACTGAAGCTTTCTTT
TRBV6-2/TRBV6-3	TRBJ1-5	once	TRBD1	CASSSGQGLRQPQHF	TGTGCCAGCAGTTCGGGACAGGGGCTAAGACAGCCCCAGCATTTT
TRBV2	TRBJ1-5	.	TRBD1	CASMGTGRSGGNQPQHF	TGTGCCAGCATGGGGACAGGGAGATCGGGGGGCAATCAGCCCCAGCATTTT
TRBV7-6	TRBJ2-5	.	TRBD1	CASSLGQGGGSETQYF	TGTGCCAGCAGCTTAGGCCAAGGGGGCGGTTCAGAGACCCAGTACTTC
TRBV10-1	TRBJ1-6	once	.	CASSGNGTRGGSPLHF	TGCGCCAGCAGTGGGAACGGGACCCGAGGGGGGTCACCCCTCCACTTT
TRBV7-2	TRBJ1-6	.	.	CASSLGRMNSPLHF	TGTGCCAGCAGCTTAGGACGGATGAATTCACCCCTCCACTTT
TRBV3-1/TRBV3-2	TRBJ1-5	few	.	CASSQGLAQPQHF	TGTGCCAGCAGCCAAGGGTTGGCGCAGCCCCAGCATTTT
TRBV7-9	TRBJ1-4	.	.	CASSLPAGPDEKLFF	TGTGCCAGCAGCTTACCAGCAGGGCCGGATGAAAAACTGTTTTTT
TRBV5-4	TRBJ1-3	.	TRBD1	CASSLGQGPGNTIYF	TGTGCCAGCAGCTTAGGACAGGGACCTGGAAACACCATATATTTT
TRBV7-2	TRBJ2-1	.	TRBD1	CASSLARGLYNEQFF	TGTGCCAGCAGCTTAGCCAGGGGGCTCTACAATGAGCAGTTCTTC
TRBV6-5	TRBJ2-7	.	.	CANKPTGSYEQYF	TGTGCCAACAAGCCGACAGGCTCCTACGAGCAGTACTTC
TRBV27	TRBJ1-6	few	.	CASSPRLGANNSPLHF	TGTGCCAGCAGCCCACGTTTAGGGGCCAATAATTCACCCCTCCACTTT
TRBV3-1/TRBV3-2	TRBJ1-2	.	.	CASSQDGTYYGYTF	TGTGCCAGCAGCCAAGACGGGACTTATTATGGCTACACCTTC